Each of the 17 T cell receptor beta chains below was sequenced from the same sample in a study of PD-1 blockade in classical Hodgkin lymphoma. All patients relapsed after autologous stem cell transplantation, and brentuximab vedotin exposure varied. Measured with immunoSEQ multiplex PCR; TCRdb has only the in-frame clones, and not every one. The table includes about 40,000 clones, over 70% detected once. Sample: peripheral blood mononuclear cells (PBMCs), taken at baseline. Receptors originate from a human donor with classical Hodgkin lymphoma.

This clone was observed a single time. The CDR3, as DNA: TGCAGTGCTAGTGGGGGATATGAGCAGTACTTC. Its protein is CSASGGYEQYF. This sequence joins TRBV20-1 and TRBJ2-7, with D possibly called TRBD1 or TRBD2 (5 bases each). The V and J ends lost 3 bases and 7 bases respectively, with 10 bases between them. The CDR3 runs 11 residues. Germline values: CDR1 DFQATT, CDR2 SNEGSKA (reference sequence).

The chain recombines TRBV25-1 with TRBJ1-1; 7 nucleotides agree with TRBD1. CDR3 length equals 16 residues. Germline loops: CDR1 MGHDK, CDR2 SYGVNS. Trimming cost V 5 bases and J 2 bases; bases outside gene matches: 11. The CDR3 loop reads CASSLGTDHLNTEAFF. The CDR3 DNA is TGTGCCAGCAGTCTCGGGACAGATCACTTAAACACTGAAGCTTTCTTT.

CDR3 residues: CASSDMEEKLFF. CDR3 in DNA: TGTGCCAGCAGTGATATGGAGGAAAAACTGTTTTTT. The chain recombines TRBV2 with TRBJ1-4; no definite D call. Germline assignment: CDR1 SNHLY and CDR2 FYNNEI. The CDR3 has 12 residues. V lost 3 bases and J 8 bases, leaving 7 bases between the germline ends.

CDR3 protein: CASSLLRTGGTDTQYF. In nucleotides, the CDR3 is TGTGCCAGCAGTCTACTCCGGACAGGGGGCACAGATACGCAGTATTTT. The chain uses TRBV28 and TRBJ2-3, with 9 bases fitting TRBD1. CDR1 and CDR2 from the germline V gene are MDHEN and SYDVKM. The V segment lost 5 bases and the J segment 1 base; nucleotides outside the gene matches: 7. This CDR3 is 16 amino acids long.

The V gene is TRBV7-2, the J gene TRBJ2-3; the match to TRBD2 covers 15 bases. CDR3 length: 18 residues. Germline assignment: CDR1 SGHTA and CDR2 FQGNSA. With 5 bases clipped from V and 8 bases from J, the junction kept 14 bases outside the gene matches. This CDR3 is CASSPRWGGLAGGSTQYF. CDR3 DNA sequence: TGTGCCAGCAGCCCCCGATGGGGCGGACTAGCGGGAGGGAGTACGCAGTATTTT.

This chain uses TRBV5-1 with TRBJ2-3, with D perhaps being TRBD1 or TRBD2 (5 bases each). Deletions cut 0 bases from V and 1 base from J, with 9 bases between. The CDR3 has 15 residues. Germline CDR1 is SGHRS and CDR2 is YFSETQ. The CDR3 reads CASSLGGFRTDTQYF. CDR3 nucleotides: TGCGCCAGCAGCTTGGGGGGGTTTCGCACAGATACGCAGTATTTT.

This rearrangement joins TRBV19 to TRBJ2-3; D may be TRBD2 (6 bases). V was trimmed by 7 bases and J by 5 bases, leaving 25 bases between them. CDR3 size: 17 residues. From germline, CDR1 is LNHDA and CDR2 SQIVND (reference sequence). The CDR3 here is CASTPRYPAGGIDTQYF. Here the CDR3 DNA reads TGTGCCAGTACCCCGCGCTACCCCGCAGGCGGGATAGATACGCAGTATTTT. Full variable domain (missing parts from reference TRBV19 and TRBJ2-3): DGGITQSPKYLFRKEGQNVTLSCEQNLNHDAMYWYRQDPGQGLRLIYYSQIVNDFQKGDIAEGYSVSREKKESFPLTVTSAQKNPTAFYLCASTPRYPAGGIDTQYFGPGTRLTVL.

The chain recombines TRBV7-9 with TRBJ1-1; weak D call: TRBD1 (6 bases). The ends were cut back, 1 base at V and 1 base at J, with 13 bases in the middle. CDR1 is SEHNR, CDR2 FQNEAQ, per germline (reference sequence). CDR3 length equals 16 residues. The DNA of the CDR3 is TGTGCCAGCAGCTTAGTCAAGGGGGTCCCGAACACTGAAGCTTTCTTT. Protein: CASSLVKGVPNTEAFF.

V is TRBV6-5 and J is TRBJ2-3, with 9 bases identical to TRBD1. CDR3 length: 14 residues. Germline V gene lookup returns CDR1 MNHEY and CDR2 SVGAGI. V dropped 5 bases and J dropped 5; count of bases not matched to a gene: 5. CDR3 amino acids: CASSPGTGLDTQYF. For the CDR3, the DNA is TGTGCCAGCAGTCCTGGGACAGGGTTAGATACGCAGTATTTT.

The rearrangement links TRBV5-4 to TRBJ2-7; 7 nucleotides agree with TRBD1. Germline-derived CDR1 and CDR2 are SGHNT and YYREEE (reference sequence). The length of the CDR3 is 17 residues. The J segment lost 2 bases and the V segment lost 0 bases, leaving 11 bases of the junction unmatched. The DNA for the CDR3 is TGTGCCAGCAGCTTGGGTATTTCGGGACAGATAGCCTACGAGCAGTACTTC. Its protein product is CASSLGISGQIAYEQYF.

This chain links TRBV9 with TRBJ2-1, with 9 bases matching TRBD2. Trimming removed 0 bases from V and 5 bases from J; junction bases left unmatched: 6. Looked up from germline, CDR1 is SGDLS and CDR2 is YYNGEE. There are 16 residues in the CDR3. DNA of the CDR3: TGTGCCAGCAGCGTAGTGGATCTAGCGGGAAACAATGAGCAGTTCTTC. Its protein is CASSVVDLAGNNEQFF.

The chain couples TRBV7-9 to TRBJ1-1, with D hard to call. Trimming pared 2 bases from V and 3 bases from J, leaving 4 bases between. Germline CDR1 reads SEHNR; CDR2 reads FQNEAQ (reference sequence). This CDR3 comprises 12 residues. CDR3 residues: CASSLFDTEAFF. CDR3 nucleotide sequence: TGTGCCAGCAGCTTATTCGACACTGAAGCTTTCTTT.

This chain links TRBV2 with TRBJ1-5; tentative D call: TRBD1 (6 bases). Germline CDR1 and CDR2: SNHLY and FYNNEI. V dropped 3 bases and J dropped 4 bases, with 10 bases sitting between them. This CDR3 region has 14 residues. The CDR3 loop is CASSERQENQPQHF. The CDR3, as DNA: TGTGCCAGCAGTGAGAGACAGGAGAATCAGCCCCAGCATTTT.

This clone was observed a single time. The chain combines TRBV7-9 with TRBJ2-7, with 12 bases that match TRBD2. The V gene's germline CDR1 is SEHNR and CDR2 FQNEAQ (reference sequence). Trimming took 4 bases from V and 8 from J; bases not matched to a gene: 6. CDR3 length: 14 residues. CDR3 DNA: TGTGCCAGCAGCTCTCTCGGACTAGCGGGAAAGCAGTACTTC. Translated: CASSSLGLAGKQYF. Filled out from reference TRBV7-9 and TRBJ2-7, the complete variable domain reads DTGVSQNPRHKITKRGQNVTFRCDPISEHNRLYWYRQTLGQGPEFLTYFQNEAQLEKSRLLSDRFSAERPKGSFSTLEIQRTEQGDSAMYLCASSSLGLAGKQYFGPGTRLTVT.

This clone was observed a handful of times. The chain joins TRBV2 to TRBJ1-2; TRBD1 agrees at 7 bases. The V segment lost 8 bases and the J segment 5 bases; nucleotides outside the gene matches: 5. This CDR3 comprises 12 residues. The germline CDR1 and CDR2 sequences are SNHLY and FYNNEI. This CDR3 reads CASSTGNYGYTF. The CDR3 nucleotides are TGTGCCAGCTCGACAGGGAATTATGGCTACACCTTC.

The chain combines TRBV10-3 with TRBJ2-6; 7 nucleotides agree with TRBD1. The trim removed 6 bases at V and 0 bases at J, leaving 2 bases unmatched. Germline CDR1 reads ENHRY; CDR2 reads SYGVKD. This CDR3 region has 15 residues. CDR3 DNA sequence: TGTGCCATCAGACAGGGGACCTCTGGGGCCAACGTCCTGACTTTC. This translates into CAIRQGTSGANVLTF.

This chain connects TRBV9 to TRBJ1-3; a weak D match, TRBD1 (6 bases). CDR3 length: 16 amino acids. Trimming pared 2 bases from V and 3 bases from J, leaving 15 bases between. The germline V gene encodes CDR1 SGDLS and CDR2 YYNGEE. The CDR3 reads CASSVSTGMYGNTIYF. The CDR3 DNA sequence: TGTGCCAGCAGCGTTTCAACAGGGATGTATGGAAACACCATATATTTT.